This T cell receptor (beta chain) comes out of a study of blood T cells in healthy people across ages. The CDR3 extends over 14 amino acids. The V gene lost 2 bases and the J gene lost 3 bases, with 11 bases spanning the gap. Per the germline V gene, CDR1 is SGHRS and CDR2 is YFSETQ. The second PCR ran about 6 to 12 cycles with a sample-barcoded 5' primer and J-beta primers. From the 5' RACE reads, TCRdb called clonotypes with MiXCR, one entry per CDR3 protein. Of over 450,000 distinct CDR3 sequences in the sample, about 25% were seen once. Samples each yielded at least 6 micrograms of total RNA. This clonotype occurred a few times. This sample also appeared in a second study, on T cells of mothers and their children. Per that study: The people who donated were three healthy Caucasian mothers and their six children.

The sample consisted of blood. This chain joins TRBV5-1 and TRBJ1-2; maybe TRBD1 (5 bases). The TCR was taken from a boy aged 5-17 years in good health. The CDR3 here is CASSFPTDYYGYTF. The CDR3 DNA is TGCGCCAGCAGCTTCCCGACAGACTACTATGGCTACACCTTC.